The clone carrying this T cell receptor beta chain was observed a few times. Its antigen is unidentified. A junction end diverges from the germline sequence, so it may reflect a read error. Germline assignment: CDR1 SQVTM and CDR2 ANQGSEA. The CDR3 length is 11 residues. The data derive from a study of cytomegalovirus exposure and HLA in healthy donors. The PCR was carried out with 60 Vbeta primers and 13 Jbeta primers. The protocol was immunoSEQ multiplex PCR, while the TCRdb copy is restricted to in-frame clones and leaves out a portion. The data show some 96,000 clones, with around three quarters seen just once and 2% to 2.5% held by the top ten. General study points: The investigators catalogued 164 TCR beta chains as cytomegalovirus-associated.

Samples came from healthy bone marrow donors. The sequence came from a man between 35 and 55 years old in good health and CMV-seronegative. Specimen: PBMCs. This rearrangement joins TRBV29-1 to TRBJ2-7, with TRBD1 matching over 7 bases. DNA for the CDR3: TGCAGCGTGACAGGGTCCTCCGAGCAGTACTTC. Its protein product is CSVTGSSEQYF.